This TCR beta chain was sequenced for a study of blood T cell repertoires in COVID-19. Study background: Specimens from acute and convalescent COVID-19 originated in the United States, Italy and Spain. In each case, the material was cDNA or gDNA derived from T cells, B-cell-depleted T cells, or PBMCs.

The V gene's germline CDR1 is SGHTA and CDR2 FQGNSA. Trimming took 1 base from V and 4 from J; bases not matched to a gene: 6. This CDR3 has 15 residues. Clones were read by immunoSEQ multiplex PCR, and TCRdb kept only the in-frame ones, dropping some. Here the sample spans some 120,000 clones, about four fifths being singletons. Material: peripheral blood. The rearrangement links TRBV7-2 to TRBJ2-7; 8 positions match TRBD2. The sequence was obtained from a man aged 35 to 55 with active or convalescent COVID-19. Here the CDR3 DNA reads TGTGCCAGCAGCTTAGAGACTAGCGCAGGTTACGAGCAGTACTTC. Amino acid sequence: CASSLETSAGYEQYF.